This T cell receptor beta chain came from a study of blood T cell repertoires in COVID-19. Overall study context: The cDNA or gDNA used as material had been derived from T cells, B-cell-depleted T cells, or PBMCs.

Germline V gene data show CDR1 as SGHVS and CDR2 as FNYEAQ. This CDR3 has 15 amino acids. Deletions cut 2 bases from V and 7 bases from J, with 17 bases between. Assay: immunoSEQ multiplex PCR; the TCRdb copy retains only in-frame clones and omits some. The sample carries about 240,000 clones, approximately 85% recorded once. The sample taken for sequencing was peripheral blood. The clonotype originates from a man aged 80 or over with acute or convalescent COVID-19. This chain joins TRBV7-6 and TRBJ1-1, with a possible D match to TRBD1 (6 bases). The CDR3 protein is CASSLFQGLGNEAFF. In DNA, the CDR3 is TGTGCCAGCAGCTTATTCCAGGGGTTGGGGAATGAAGCTTTCTTT.